The rows below give T cell receptor beta chains drawn from one sample of a study of cytomegalovirus exposure and HLA in healthy donors. The data were produced by immunoSEQ multiplex PCR, yet TCRdb's version contains in-frame clones alone and is incomplete. The sample comprises about 89,000 clones, roughly 76% of which are singletons, and 1.3% to 1.5% rests with the top ten. The sequenced sample was PBMCs. The receptor set was obtained from a male donor in good health and CMV-seronegative. CDR3s include the opening cysteine and the closing phenylalanine or tryptophan. The order of the fields is V gene, D gene, clone size, J gene, CDR3 protein, CDR3 DNA. A D gene is named only where the DNA matches it firmly. Not all rows give a size; the values are once, few, many and, for expanded clones, a class.

>TRBV19|-|-|TRBJ2-6
CASSIFRSSGANVLTF
TGTGCCAGTAGTATATTTAGGAGTTCGGGGGCCAACGTCCTGACTTTC
>TRBV5-4|-|-|TRBJ2-1
CASSLAGGSSYNEQFF
TGTGCCAGCAGCCTGGCCGGCGGAAGCTCCTACAATGAGCAGTTCTTC
>TRBV28|TRBD1|-|TRBJ2-5
CASSLNRGGVETQYF
TGTGCCAGCAGTTTAAACAGGGGCGGTGTGGAGACCCAGTACTTC
>TRBV7-2|TRBD1|-|TRBJ2-5
CASSLARTGGQETQYF
TGTGCCAGCAGCTTAGCGCGGACAGGGGGCCAAGAGACCCAGTACTTC
>TRBV19|TRBD1|medium-sized|TRBJ1-5
CASSIGQGRDSNQPQHF
TGTGCCAGTAGTATAGGACAGGGAAGGGATAGCAATCAGCCCCAGCATTTT
>TRBV7-9|-|few|TRBJ2-7
CASSLDKSSYEQYF
TGTGCCAGCAGCTTAGATAAGAGCTCCTACGAGCAGTACTTC
>TRBV19|-|-|TRBJ2-5
CASSIGSGIRETQYF
TGTGCCAGTAGTATAGGTTCGGGAATAAGGGAGACCCAGTACTTC
>TRBV4-2|-|few|TRBJ1-1
CASSQGQGPNTEAFF
TGTGCCAGCAGCCAGGGTCAGGGGCCGAACACTGAAGCTTTCTTT
>TRBV21-1|-|once|TRBJ1-2
CASPRSSNYGYTF
TGTGCCAGCCCGAGGAGCAGTAACTATGGCTACACCTTC
>TRBV19|-|-|TRBJ1-5
CASSIERRGNQPQHF
TGTGCCAGTAGTATCGAAAGACGGGGCAATCAGCCCCAGCATTTT
>TRBV4-1|-|few|TRBJ1-1
CASSQDSTGVEAFF
TGCGCCAGCAGCCAAGATTCTACGGGGGTTGAAGCTTTCTTT
>TRBV9|-|-|TRBJ1-5
CASSVGGGNQPQHF
TGTGCCAGCAGCGTTGGAGGTGGCAATCAGCCCCAGCATTTT
>TRBV28|-|-|TRBJ2-7
CASSNLGTIRGQYF
TGTGCCAGCAGTAACCTCGGAACAATAAGAGGGCAGTACTTC
>TRBV9|-|-|TRBJ1-4
CASSVAGMDEKLFF
TGTGCCAGCAGCGTAGCCGGGATGGATGAAAAACTGTTTTTT
>TRBV28|TRBD1|-|TRBJ1-5
CASRSTGDQPQHF
TGTGCCAGCAGATCGACAGGGGACCAGCCCCAGCATTTT
>TRBV4-3|TRBD1|-|TRBJ1-1
CASSLRGLNTEAFF
TGCGCCAGCAGCCTGAGGGGGCTGAACACTGAAGCTTTCTTT
>TRBV5-4|-|-|TRBJ2-3
CASSLKLATDTQYF
TGTGCCAGCAGTTTGAAGCTAGCTACAGATACGCAGTATTTT
>TRBV7-2|TRBD1|-|TRBJ1-2
CASSLEQGATYGYTF
TGTGCCAGCAGCTTAGAACAGGGGGCGACCTATGGCTACACCTTC
>TRBV18|-|-|TRBJ1-2
CASSPIVASRVDYGYTF
TGTGCCAGCTCACCCATAGTAGCAAGCAGGGTCGACTATGGCTACACCTTC
>TRBV28|-|-|TRBJ1-5
CASSLRGPATQPQHF
TGTGCCAGCAGTTTAAGGGGTCCAGCGACCCAGCCCCAGCATTTT
>TRBV7-9|-|-|TRBJ2-2
CASSFYGRTPLPNTGELFF
TGTGCCAGCAGCTTTTATGGCAGGACACCCCTCCCGAACACCGGGGAGCTGTTTTTT
>TRBV4-3|-|-|TRBJ2-3
CASSQLGLADTDTQYF
TGCGCCAGCAGCCAACTCGGCCTAGCAGACACAGATACGCAGTATTTT
>TRBV18|-|-|TRBJ2-3
CASSPPSGRTDTQYF
TGTGCCAGCTCACCACCAAGCGGTCGCACAGATACGCAGTATTTT
>TRBV5-6|-|-|TRBJ1-1
CASSLRGNTEAFF
TGTGCCAGCAGCTTACGCGGGAACACTGAAGCTTTCTTT
>TRBV5-6|TRBD2|-|TRBJ2-4
CASSLVPSGRALTKNIQYF
TGTGCCAGCAGCTTGGTCCCTAGCGGGAGGGCCCTCACCAAAAACATTCAGTACTTC
>TRBV4-3|-|-|TRBJ1-2
CASSQDEEDYGYTF
TGCGCCAGCAGCCAAGATGAGGAGGACTATGGCTACACCTTC
>TRBV6-5|TRBD1|-|TRBJ2-1
CASSYGDRAYNEQFF
TGTGCCAGCAGTTACGGGGACAGGGCCTACAATGAGCAGTTCTTC
>TRBV7-8|-|-|TRBJ2-5
CASTAGGTTPETQYF
TGTGCCAGCACCGCAGGAGGGACCACCCCGGAGACCCAGTACTTC
>TRBV7-2|-|-|TRBJ1-1
CASSPRVVDTEAFF
TGTGCCAGCAGCCCCAGGGTCGTTGACACTGAAGCTTTCTTT
>TRBV5-1|TRBD1|-|TRBJ2-7
CASSLGTGGEYEQYF
TGCGCCAGCAGCTTGGGGACAGGGGGCGAGTACGAGCAGTACTTC
>TRBV7-7|TRBD2|-|TRBJ2-2
CASSHFWEGNTGELFF
TGTGCCAGCAGCCACTTTTGGGAGGGGAACACCGGGGAGCTGTTTTTT
>TRBV14|-|-|TRBJ1-2
CASSLTTDKDGYTF
TGTGCCAGCAGCCTGACGACGGACAAGGATGGCTACACCTTC
>TRBV30|-|-|TRBJ1-5
CACAGGYNQPQHF
TGTGCCTGTGCGGGGGGGTATAATCAGCCCCAGCATTTT
>TRBV6-5|TRBD1|-|TRBJ2-3
CASSPLGTGINTQYF
TGTGCCAGCAGCCCCCTTGGGACAGGGATAAATACGCAGTATTTT
>TRBV6-4|-|-|TRBJ1-1
CASRAVGGGTEAFF
TGTGCCAGCAGGGCCGTTGGGGGAGGCACTGAAGCTTTCTTT
>TRBV9|TRBD1|-|TRBJ2-1
CASSLYGQGSNEQFF
TGTGCCAGCAGTCTCTACGGACAGGGGTCCAATGAGCAGTTCTTC
>TRBV11-2|TRBD2|few|TRBJ2-7
CASSLAGTSHNEQYF
TGTGCCAGCAGCTTAGCCGGGACTAGCCATAACGAGCAGTACTTC